What follows are 30 T cell receptor beta chains derived from one specimen sequenced in a study of T cell responses to AZD1222 COVID-19 vaccine (TCRdb year 2021). What this sample's time point label stands for: baseline before first vaccination. Libraries were made using the immunoSEQ multiplex PCR assay. TCRdb stores this immuneACCESS table with in-frame sequences only. Part of the clones is absent; in the studies checked, under half of the shortfall reflects unresolved V genes, and no reason is known for the rest. This sample holds some 180,000 clones; around 90% were observed only once. The leading ten clones occupy 1.5% to 2% of the sample. The source was peripheral blood, collected on day 0 of AZD1222 vaccination. Receptors were obtained from an adult in good health.

The chain couples TRBV7-2 to TRBJ2-2, with a tentative D call TRBD1 (6 bases). Trimming cost V 3 bases and J 5 bases, with 7 bases left between them. The germline gives CDR1 SGHTA, CDR2 FQGNSA. CDR3 length equals 13 residues. In DNA form, the CDR3 reads TGTGCCAGCAGCTTCAGGGGAACCGGGGAGCTGTTTTTT. Translation: CASSFRGTGELFF.

The V and J genes are TRBV5-1 and TRBJ1-1; TRBD1 is a possible D gene (5 bases). The CDR3 has 17 residues. V was trimmed by 4 bases and J by 0 bases, leaving 19 bases between them. Germline V gene sequence: CDR1 SGHRS, CDR2 YFSETQ. The CDR3 region has the DNA TGCGCCAGCAGCGCGGGACCCTTAAACCGGATGAACACTGAAGCTTTCTTT. Its translation is CASSAGPLNRMNTEAFF.

V usage is TRBV3-1 (or the pseudogene TRBV3-2) and J usage is TRBJ2-5; D is possibly TRBD1 or TRBD2 (5 bases each). The V gene lost 2 bases and the J gene lost 9 bases, with 16 bases spanning the gap. CDR3 length equals 14 residues. Germline lookup yields CDR1 LGHDT and CDR2 YNNKEL (reference sequence). CDR3 protein: CASSQRGTRGAQYF. DNA for the CDR3: TGTGCCAGCAGCCAAAGAGGGACGAGAGGGGCCCAGTACTTC.

The chain carries TRBV3-1 (or the pseudogene TRBV3-2) and TRBJ2-7; D assignment may be TRBD1 or TRBD2 (5 bases each). Germline V gene data show CDR1 as LGHDT and CDR2 as YNNKEL (reference sequence). V dropped 4 bases and J dropped 6 bases, with 16 bases sitting between them. CDR3 size: 14 residues. For the CDR3, the DNA is TGTGCCAGCAGCCCGGGGACGACACGAGGCGAGCAGTACTTC. Protein: CASSPGTTRGEQYF.

The chain combines TRBV9 with TRBJ2-1; a weak D match, TRBD2 (5 bases). The CDR3 runs to 15 residues. Trimming stripped 3 bases from V and 6 bases from J, with 16 bases between. Germline V gene data show CDR1 as SGDLS and CDR2 as YYNGEE. DNA of the CDR3: TGTGCCAGCAGCGAGGACTCCCTCCCCATCAATGAGCAGTTCTTC. Translation: CASSEDSLPINEQFF.

This clone was seen once. V gene TRBV21-1 combines with J gene TRBJ2-7; TRBD1, the D gene given by the table, was not confirmed from the DNA. TRBV21-1 represents a pseudogene. The CDR3 length is 20 residues. The CDR3: CASSKSLGTGEYPPLRKQYF. In DNA form, the CDR3 reads TGTGCCAGCAGCAAATCGCTTGGGACAGGAGAATATCCACCTCTACGGAAGCAGTACTTC.

The chain combines TRBV9 with TRBJ2-1, with D possibly TRBD2 on 5 matching bases. Germline V gives CDR1 SGDLS, CDR2 YYNGEE. The CDR3 consists of 15 residues. V shed 7 bases and J shed 4 bases, with 18 bases lying between them. CDR3 coding DNA: TGTGCCAGCGCCCTCGAGCTAGCAGATTACAATGAGCAGTTCTTC. Its protein product is CASALELADYNEQFF.

The V gene is TRBV18, the J gene TRBJ1-2; 7 bases align to TRBD1. J gave up 2 bases and V 1 base, and 1 base lay outside the gene matches. CDR1 and CDR2 (germline): KGHSH, LQKENI. CDR3 length equals 14 residues. This CDR3 is CASSPQGANYGYTF. CDR3 bases: TGTGCCAGCTCACCACAGGGGGCGAACTATGGCTACACCTTC.

The rearrangement links TRBV29-1 to TRBJ2-7; possibly TRBD2 for D (6 bases). The V and J ends lost 1 base and 3 bases respectively, with 13 bases between them. Germline V gene data show CDR1 as SQVTM and CDR2 as ANQGSEA. The CDR3 contains 14 residues. CDR3: CSVEVVGRNYEQYF. CDR3 nucleotide sequence: TGCAGCGTTGAAGTGGTGGGGAGGAACTACGAGCAGTACTTC.

The chain recombines TRBV11-2 with TRBJ2-7; D unclear. Trimming took off 5 bases at V and 5 bases at J, with 7 bases between the two ends. The CDR3 spans 11 residues. CDR1 SGHAT and CDR2 FQNNGV come from the germline V gene. The CDR3 loop reads CASSQSDEQYF. CDR3 nucleotide sequence: TGTGCCAGCAGCCAGTCTGACGAGCAGTACTTC.

This sequence joins TRBV7-3 and TRBJ2-4, with D perhaps TRBD2 (6 bases). Germline V gene sequence: CDR1 SGHTA, CDR2 FQGTGA. This CDR3 contains 13 residues. The germline V and J ends were trimmed by 3 bases and 5 bases, with 8 bases remaining between them. In nucleotides, the CDR3 is TGTGCCAGCAGCTTCGGCGGGGAAAACATTCAGTACTTC. Translation: CASSFGGENIQYF.

V is TRBV29-1 and J is TRBJ1-2; D remains ambiguous. The CDR3 totals 12 residues. V lost 5 bases, J lost 3 bases, and 10 bases lay in between. Germline CDR1 is SQVTM and CDR2 is ANQGSEA. CDR3 bases: TGCAGCGTTTACAGTGGGGACTATGGCTACACCTTC. Translating it yields CSVYSGDYGYTF.

The chain combines TRBV11-2 with TRBJ2-1, with D uncertain. The germline CDR1 and CDR2 sequences are SGHAT and FQNNGV. V dropped 7 bases and J dropped 6 bases, with 13 bases sitting between them. The CDR3 covers 13 residues. CDR3 in amino acids: CASNKELANEQFF. The CDR3 nucleotides are TGTGCCAGCAACAAAGAGCTTGCCAATGAGCAGTTCTTC.

On this clone itself: The sample has other DNA sequences that encode this CDR3 too. This chain uses TRBV3-1 (or the pseudogene TRBV3-2) with TRBJ2-7; possible D gene TRBD2, 5 bases. The CDR3 consists of 13 residues. The V gene lost 4 bases and the J gene lost 0 bases, with 7 bases spanning the gap. The germline V gene has CDR1 LGHDT and CDR2 YNNKEL (reference sequence). The CDR3 spells CASSLGSSYEQYF. For the CDR3, the DNA is TGTGCCAGCAGCCTGGGGAGCTCCTACGAGCAGTACTTC.

V and J are TRBV6-5 and TRBJ2-3; a weak D match, TRBD1 (6 bases). This CDR3 is built from 13 residues. Trimming left V 5 bases short and J 1 base short, with 7 bases between. The germline V gene encodes CDR1 MNHEY and CDR2 SVGAGI. CDR3 bases: TGTGCCAGCAGTCGGACAGGCACAGATACGCAGTATTTT. Protein sequence: CASSRTGTDTQYF.

The V call is TRBV19, the J call TRBJ2-7, with a tentative D call TRBD2 (6 bases). Germline CDR1 and CDR2: LNHDA and SQIVND (reference sequence). Deletions cut 6 bases from V and 2 bases from J, with 11 bases between. There are 13 residues in the CDR3. This CDR3 reads CASRRTGAYEQYF. The CDR3 nucleotides read TGTGCCAGTAGGAGGACGGGAGCCTACGAGCAGTACTTC.

This clone was detected only once. CDR3 sequence: CASKGNTRGSAIGDRAYNEQFF. The CDR3 DNA sequence: TGTGCCAGCAAGGGGAACACCCGGGGATCTGCTATCGGGGATCGGGCATACAATGAGCAGTTCTTC. The V and J genes are TRBV2 and TRBJ2-1; possibly TRBD1 or TRBD2 for D (5 bases each). The CDR3 loop spans 22 amino acids. V lost 7 bases and J lost 4, with 38 bases in between. Germline V gene data show CDR1 as SNHLY and CDR2 as FYNNEI.

The DNA for the CDR3 is TGTGCCAGCAGCTGGACTCAGGGGGGCACTAATGAAAAACTGTTTTTT. Protein: CASSWTQGGTNEKLFF. J is TRBJ1-4 and V is TRBV7-9; TRBD1 matches 7 bases. The junction had 7 bases not matched to a gene; V was cut back by 4 bases and J by 2 bases. Per the germline V gene, CDR1 is SEHNR and CDR2 is FQNEAQ (reference sequence). There are 16 residues in the CDR3.

This chain joins TRBV6-5 and TRBJ1-6, with TRBD1 matching 8 bases. CDR1 MNHEY and CDR2 SVGAGI come from the germline V gene. This CDR3 has 15 residues. V shed 5 bases, J shed 7 bases, and the junction held 7 bases outside the gene matches. CDR3 sequence (DNA): TGTGCCAGCAGTCCACAAGGACAGGGCAATTCACCCCTCCACTTT. Protein: CASSPQGQGNSPLHF.

The gene calls are TRBV5-8 and TRBJ1-5; D ambiguous. The V gene lost 1 base and the J gene lost 3 bases, with 14 bases spanning the gap. The CDR3 totals 16 residues. Per germline, CDR1 SGHTS and CDR2 YDEGEE. The CDR3 nucleotides are TGTGCCAGCAGCTTGTATGGCCAAAGGGCCAATCAGCCCCAGCATTTT. Protein sequence: CASSLYGQRANQPQHF.

J is TRBJ1-1 and V is TRBV18; 7 bases map to TRBD1. The CDR3 is made up of 15 amino acids. From germline, CDR1 is KGHSH and CDR2 LQKENI. The V gene end was trimmed by 4 bases and the J gene end by 1 base; junction bases not matched to a gene: 6. CDR3 in DNA: TGTGCCAGCTCACACTTGGGACAGCCGAACACTGAAGCTTTCTTT. This sequence encodes CASSHLGQPNTEAFF.

The chain carries TRBV5-1 and TRBJ1-1; perhaps TRBD1 as D (6 bases). With 4 bases removed from V and 2 bases from J, the gap between germline ends came to 12 bases. The CDR3 length is 14 residues. Germline assignment: CDR1 SGHRS and CDR2 YFSETQ. The CDR3 DNA follows: TGCGCCAGCAGCGTACAACAGGGTAACACTGAAGCTTTCTTT. It codes for CASSVQQGNTEAFF.

In its sample, this clone was seen once. The chain has TRBV5-1 and TRBJ1-4; D is unclear. V dropped 0 bases and J dropped 3 bases, with 6 bases sitting between them. CDR3 length: 14 amino acids. The V gene's germline CDR1 is SGHRS and CDR2 YFSETQ. The CDR3: CASSLGSPNEKLFF. CDR3 nucleotides: TGCGCCAGCAGCTTGGGATCCCCTAATGAAAAACTGTTTTTT.

The V gene is TRBV9, the J gene TRBJ2-1; TRBD1 agrees at 10 bases. Germline loops: CDR1 SGDLS, CDR2 YYNGEE. The V segment lost 3 bases and the J segment 7 bases; nucleotides outside the gene matches: 10. The CDR3 is 16 amino acids. The CDR3 DNA follows: TGTGCCAGCAGCGCCCCGGGACAGGGGAGGTTAAATGAGCAGTTCTTC. Encoded protein: CASSAPGQGRLNEQFF.

The V and J genes are TRBV27 and TRBJ1-5; D is ambiguous. The germline V gene encodes CDR1 MNHEY and CDR2 SMNVEV (reference sequence). The ends were cut back, 0 bases at V and 5 bases at J, with 17 bases in the middle. This CDR3 has 17 residues. The CDR3 region has the DNA TGTGCCAGCAGTTTATCGAGGGCCTGGTCCCACGATCAGCCCCAGCATTTT. As protein: CASSLSRAWSHDQPQHF.

This chain joins TRBV7-3 and TRBJ1-1; no firm D call. CDR3 length: 13 amino acids. The V gene lost 5 bases and the J gene lost 1 base, with 8 bases spanning the gap. Per germline, CDR1 SGHTA and CDR2 FQGTGA. The CDR3 loop reads CASSLTENTEAFF. The DNA for the CDR3 is TGTGCCAGCAGCCTTACAGAGAACACTGAAGCTTTCTTT.

The V and J genes are TRBV27 and TRBJ1-2; a possible D gene is TRBD1 (6 bases). Trimming removed 3 bases at V and 8 bases at J, with 16 bases between. CDR1 MNHEY and CDR2 SMNVEV come from the germline V gene (reference sequence). This CDR3 spans 14 amino acids. Written as DNA, the CDR3 is TGTGCCAGCAGTTTTGGGGGGGGCCGCCTCGGCTACACCTTC. This encodes CASSFGGGRLGYTF.

The chain joins TRBV10-2 to TRBJ2-7; 8 bases align to TRBD2. From germline, CDR1 is WSHSY and CDR2 SAAADI. V dropped 8 bases and J dropped 0; count of bases not matched to a gene: 3. The CDR3 extends over 13 amino acids. The DNA of the CDR3 is TGCGCCAGCCGAACTAGCGGCTCCTACGAGCAGTACTTC. Encoded protein: CASRTSGSYEQYF.

This rearrangement joins TRBV3-1 (or the pseudogene TRBV3-2) to TRBJ2-2; TRBD2 matches 8 bases. Germline lookup yields CDR1 LGHDT and CDR2 YNNKEL (reference sequence). V shed 2 bases, J shed 7 bases, and the junction held 6 bases outside the gene matches. This CDR3 spans 15 amino acids. CDR3 in DNA: TGTGCCAGCAGCCAAAGCGGGAGAGTAAGCGGGGAGCTGTTTTTT. This encodes CASSQSGRVSGELFF.

The V call is TRBV7-3, the J call TRBJ2-3; no clear D. Trimming took 2 bases from V and 2 from J, leaving 8 bases between them. The germline gives CDR1 SGHTA, CDR2 FQGTGA. There are 14 residues in the CDR3. CDR3 nucleotide sequence: TGTGCCAGCAGCTTACTTGGTTCCACAGATACGCAGTATTTT. Protein product: CASSLLGSTDTQYF. The whole variable domain, remainder taken from reference TRBV7-3 and TRBJ2-3, is GAGVSQTPSNKVTEKGKYVELRCDPISGHTALYWYRQSLGQGPEFLIYFQGTGAADDSGLPNDRFFAVRPEGSVSTLKIQRTERGDSAVYLCASSLLGSTDTQYFGPGTRLTVL.